This is a list of T cell receptor beta chains from one sample in a study of blood T cells in healthy people across ages. TCRdb reprocessed the 5' RACE reads via MiXCR and lists one record per CDR3 protein. The sample shows roughly 550,000 distinct CDR3 sequences, 24% of them seen only once. Another study also made use of these data, one on T cells of mothers and their children.

The source material was blood. These receptors were obtained from a boy aged 10-17 years in good health. CDR3s include the opening cysteine and the closing phenylalanine or tryptophan. The D gene is left open where the match is weak. The size of a clone is reported for some rows only, either as once, few or many, or as a class for expanded clones.

cdr3_nt cdr3_aa j_call v_call clone_size d_call
TGTGCCAGCGGAAGGCGGACAGAAGTAAACACCATATATTTT CASGRRTEVNTIYF TRBJ1-3 TRBV7-2 few .
TGCAGTGCTAGAGCAAGTAGGACGGCAACCTACGAGCAGTACTTC CSARASRTATYEQYF TRBJ2-7 TRBV20-1 few .
TGCGCCAGCAGCCAGAGACGGGACTCTCTAATTGAGACCCAGTACTTC CASSQRRDSLIETQYF TRBJ2-5 TRBV4-3 few .
TGTGCCAGCGGGGGAAGGGATGAAAAACTGTTTTTT CASGGRDEKLFF TRBJ1-4 TRBV9 few .
TGTGCCAGCAGCTCGACCCTAGCGGGGCCGATCTACGAGCAGCACTTC CASSSTLAGPIYEQHF TRBJ2-7 TRBV7-9 . TRBD2
TGTGCCGGCTCACCACGTTCACCCTCAACTAATGAAAAACTGTTTTTT CAGSPRSPSTNEKLFF TRBJ1-4 TRBV18 few .
TGCGCCAGCAGGGCAGACCAAGAGACCCAGTACTTC CASRADQETQYF TRBJ2-5 TRBV5-1 many .
TGTGCCAGCAGTGACCGGGACTACTCCTACGAGCAGTACTTC CASSDRDYSYEQYF TRBJ2-7 TRBV7-9 few TRBD2
TGTGCCAGCACGACAGGGCAAAACACTGAAGCTTTCTTT CASTTGQNTEAFF TRBJ1-1 TRBV28 few TRBD1
TGTGCCAGCAGTGAAAACCGGGGGGTTCAAGAGACCCAGTACTTC CASSENRGVQETQYF TRBJ2-5 TRBV6-1 few TRBD2
TGTGCCAGCAGCCAAGGGGACAGCGCTAGCTCCTACAATGAGCAGTTCTTC CASSQGDSASSYNEQFF TRBJ2-1 TRBV4-2 . TRBD1
TGTGCCAGCAGTTTGGCGGGGCCCCTCAATCAGCCCCAGCATTTT CASSLAGPLNQPQHF TRBJ1-5 TRBV12-3/TRBV12-4 few .
TGCAGTGCTACCAGGGGGGTAGAGACCCAGTACTTC CSATRGVETQYF TRBJ2-5 TRBV20-1 . .
TGTGCCGGAAGCGAAGGGGGGGTCGCAACTAATGAAAAACTGTTTTTT CAGSEGGVATNEKLFF TRBJ1-4 TRBV28 few .
TGTGCCAGCAGTGCATGGCCCGGGGCAGAGACCCAGTACTTC CASSAWPGAETQYF TRBJ2-5 TRBV27 few .
TGCGCCAGCAGCCAAGAAAAATGGGACTCTGGGGCCAAAGTCCTGACTTTC CASSQEKWDSGAKVLTF TRBJ2-6 TRBV4-3 . .
TGTGCCAGCAGGGGACAGCTAACCTCTGGGGCCAACGTCCTGACTTTC CASRGQLTSGANVLTF TRBJ2-6 TRBV12-3/TRBV12-4 . TRBD1
TGTGCCAGCAGGCACAGGTACGAGCAGTACTTC CASRHRYEQYF TRBJ2-7 TRBV28 . .
TGTGCCAGCAGCTACACAGGGTTCCTCGAGCAGTACTTC CASSYTGFLEQYF TRBJ2-7 TRBV7-2 . .
TGTGCCAGCAGCTTAAGAGCGGGAGGATTCAATGAGCAGTTCTTC CASSLRAGGFNEQFF TRBJ2-1 TRBV13 few TRBD2
TGTGCCAGCAGAGGACCTGAACCTGGCAATCAGCCCCAGCATTTT CASRGPEPGNQPQHF TRBJ1-5 TRBV6-6 . .
TGCAGTGCCCCCCTCCGGGGTGAGCAGTTCTTC CSAPLRGEQFF TRBJ2-1 TRBV20-1 . .
TGTGCCAGCAGTGTAGGAACGTTGTTGAGTGGCTACACCTTC CASSVGTLLSGYTF TRBJ1-2 TRBV2 few .
TGCAGTGCTGCTCCGGGACAGGGAAATCAGCCCCAGCATTTT CSAAPGQGNQPQHF TRBJ1-5 TRBV20-1 few TRBD1
TGTGCCTGGAGTGGGGCACGGGGAGGTGAAAAACTGTTTTTT CAWSGARGGEKLFF TRBJ1-4 TRBV30 . .
TGTGCCAGCAGCCCCGGGACTAGCGGGAGAAATACGCAGTTCTTC CASSPGTSGRNTQFF TRBJ2-1 TRBV7-2 . TRBD2
TGTGCCAGCAGACGAGGACTCGAAGGGGATGGCTACACCTTC CASRRGLEGDGYTF TRBJ1-2 TRBV12-3/TRBV12-4 once .
TGCAGCGTTGAATTCACCTACAATGAGCAGTTCTTC CSVEFTYNEQFF TRBJ2-1 TRBV29-1 . .
TGTGCCAGCAGTTTAGTGGGCTCCACCGGGGAGCTGTTTTTT CASSLVGSTGELFF TRBJ2-2 TRBV28 . .
TGTGCCAGCACCACGGGGGACGGTTTCTCTGGAAACACCATATATTTT CASTTGDGFSGNTIYF TRBJ1-3 TRBV7-9 . .
TGTGCCAGCAGCACACACCGCGGGGTCGGGGAGCTGTTTTTT CASSTHRGVGELFF TRBJ2-2 TRBV5-5 few .
TGTGCCAGCAGCCGAACCTCGAGGGCTAGCACAGATACGCAGTATTTT CASSRTSRASTDTQYF TRBJ2-3 TRBV11-2 . .
TGCGGATGGACAGACCAAGAGACCCAGTACTTC CGWTDQETQYF TRBJ2-5 TRBV20-1 . .
TGTGCCAGCAGTTCCCTAACCCGGGTCTTCGAAAAACTGTTTTTT CASSSLTRVFEKLFF TRBJ1-4 TRBV28 few .
TGTGCCAGCAGTACGGGACTAGCGGGACTCAATGAGCAGTTCTTC CASSTGLAGLNEQFF TRBJ2-1 TRBV2 . TRBD2
TGTGCCAGCAGCGGGCAGCTTAATGAAAAACTGTTTTTT CASSGQLNEKLFF TRBJ1-4 TRBV7-2 . .
TGTGCCAGCAGTTTCACGGGACCGGGGGATGAGCAGTTCTTC CASSFTGPGDEQFF TRBJ2-1 TRBV12-3/TRBV12-4 . .
TGCAGTGCTAGCGGGGGCACAGATACGCAGTATTTT CSASGGTDTQYF TRBJ2-3 TRBV20-1 . .
TGCGCCAGCAGCTTGGCTCTATACACGACGAACACAGATACGCAGTATTTT CASSLALYTTNTDTQYF TRBJ2-3 TRBV5-1 . .
TGTGCCAGCAGTCTGACAGGCCCTGGTGAAAAACTGTTTTTT CASSLTGPGEKLFF TRBJ1-4 TRBV28 . .